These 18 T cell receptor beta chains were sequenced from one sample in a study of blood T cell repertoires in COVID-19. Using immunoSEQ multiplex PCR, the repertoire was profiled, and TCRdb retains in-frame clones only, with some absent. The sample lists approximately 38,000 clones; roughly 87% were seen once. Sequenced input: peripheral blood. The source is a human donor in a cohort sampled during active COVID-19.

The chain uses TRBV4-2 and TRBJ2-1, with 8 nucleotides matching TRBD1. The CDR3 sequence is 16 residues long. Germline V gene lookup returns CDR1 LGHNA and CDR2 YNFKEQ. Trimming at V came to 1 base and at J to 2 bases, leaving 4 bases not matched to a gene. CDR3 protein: CASSQGQGATYNEQFF. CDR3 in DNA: TGTGCCAGCAGCCAAGGGCAGGGGGCCACCTACAATGAGCAGTTCTTC.

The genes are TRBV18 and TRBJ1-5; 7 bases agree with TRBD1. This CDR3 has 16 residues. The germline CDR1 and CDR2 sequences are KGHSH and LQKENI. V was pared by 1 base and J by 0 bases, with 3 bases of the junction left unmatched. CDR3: CASSPQQGTSNQPQHF. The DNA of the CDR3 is TGTGCCAGCTCACCACAACAGGGGACTAGCAATCAGCCCCAGCATTTT.

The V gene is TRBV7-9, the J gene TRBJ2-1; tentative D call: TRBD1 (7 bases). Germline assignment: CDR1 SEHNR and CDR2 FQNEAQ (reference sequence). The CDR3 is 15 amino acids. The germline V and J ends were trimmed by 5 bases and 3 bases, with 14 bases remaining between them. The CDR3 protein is CASSPGDRLYNEQFF. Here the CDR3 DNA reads TGTGCCAGCAGCCCGGGGGACAGACTCTACAATGAGCAGTTCTTC. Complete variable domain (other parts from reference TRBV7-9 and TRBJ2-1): DTGVSQNPRHKITKRGQNVTFRCDPISEHNRLYWYRQTLGQGPEFLTYFQNEAQLEKSRLLSDRFSAERPKGSFSTLEIQRTEQGDSAMYLCASSPGDRLYNEQFFGPGTRLTVL.

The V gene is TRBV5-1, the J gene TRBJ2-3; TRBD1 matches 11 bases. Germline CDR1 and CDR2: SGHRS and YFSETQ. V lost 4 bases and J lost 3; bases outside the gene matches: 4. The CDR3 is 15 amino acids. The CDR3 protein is CASSVGQGGTDTQYF. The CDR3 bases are TGCGCCAGCAGCGTGGGACAGGGGGGAACAGATACGCAGTATTTT.

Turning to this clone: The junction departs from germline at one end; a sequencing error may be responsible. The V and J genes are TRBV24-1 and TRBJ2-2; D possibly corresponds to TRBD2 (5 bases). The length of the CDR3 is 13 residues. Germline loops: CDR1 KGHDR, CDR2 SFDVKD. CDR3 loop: CATSDQGTGELFF. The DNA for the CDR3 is TGTGCCACCAGTGACCAAGGCACCGGGGAGCTATTTTTT.

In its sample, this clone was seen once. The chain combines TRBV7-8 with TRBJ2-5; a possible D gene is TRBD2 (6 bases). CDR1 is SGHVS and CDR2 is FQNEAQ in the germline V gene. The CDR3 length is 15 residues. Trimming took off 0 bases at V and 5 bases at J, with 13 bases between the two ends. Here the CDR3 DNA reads TGTGCCAGCAGCTTAGCAGGAGGGCAGACCGAGACCCAGTACTTC. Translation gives CASSLAGGQTETQYF. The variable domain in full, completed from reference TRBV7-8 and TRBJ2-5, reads GAGVSQSPRYKVAKRGQDVALRCDPISGHVSLFWYQQALGQGPEFLTYFQNEAQLDKSGLPSDRFFAERPEGSVSTLKIQRTQQEDSAVYLCASSLAGGQTETQYFGPGTRLLVL.

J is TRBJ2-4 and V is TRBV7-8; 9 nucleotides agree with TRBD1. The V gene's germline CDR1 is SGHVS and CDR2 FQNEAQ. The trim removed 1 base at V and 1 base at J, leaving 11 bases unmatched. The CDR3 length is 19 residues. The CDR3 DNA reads TGTGCCAGCAGCTTAGGGCGAGCGGGACAGGGCCTCGCCAAAAACATTCAGTACTTC. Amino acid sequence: CASSLGRAGQGLAKNIQYF.

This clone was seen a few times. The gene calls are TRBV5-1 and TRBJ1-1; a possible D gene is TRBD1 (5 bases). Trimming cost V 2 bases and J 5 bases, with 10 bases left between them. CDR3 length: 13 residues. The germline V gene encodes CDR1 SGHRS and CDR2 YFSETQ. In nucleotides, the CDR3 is TGCGCCAGCAGCTTCGGGGGTGGGACTGAAGCTTTCTTT. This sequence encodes CASSFGGGTEAFF.

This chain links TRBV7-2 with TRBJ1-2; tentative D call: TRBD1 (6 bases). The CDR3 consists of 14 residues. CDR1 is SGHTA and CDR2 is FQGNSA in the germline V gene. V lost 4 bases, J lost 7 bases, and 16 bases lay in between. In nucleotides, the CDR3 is TGTGCCAGCAGCTCGGGACACCTATCTAGTGGCTACACCTTC. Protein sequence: CASSSGHLSSGYTF.

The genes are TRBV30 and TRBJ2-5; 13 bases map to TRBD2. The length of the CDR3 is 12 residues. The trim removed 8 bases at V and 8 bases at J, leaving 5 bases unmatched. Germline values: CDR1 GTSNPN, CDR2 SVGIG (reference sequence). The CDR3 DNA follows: TGTGCCCGGGGGACTAGCGGGATCACCCAGTACTTC. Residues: CARGTSGITQYF.

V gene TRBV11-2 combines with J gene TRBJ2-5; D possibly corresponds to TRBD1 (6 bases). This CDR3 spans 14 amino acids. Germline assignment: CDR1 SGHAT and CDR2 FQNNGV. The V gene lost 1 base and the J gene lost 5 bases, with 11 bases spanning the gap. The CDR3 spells CASSLGGLGETQYF. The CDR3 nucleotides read TGTGCCAGCAGCTTAGGGGGGCTGGGGGAGACCCAGTACTTC.

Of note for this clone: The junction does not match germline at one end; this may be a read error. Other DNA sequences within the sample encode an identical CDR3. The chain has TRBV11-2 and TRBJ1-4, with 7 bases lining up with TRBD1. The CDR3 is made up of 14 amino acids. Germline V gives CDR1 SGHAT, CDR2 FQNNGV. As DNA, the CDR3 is TGTGCCAGCAGCCAGGGACAGATAAATGAAAAATTGTTTTTT. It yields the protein CASSQGQINEKLFF.

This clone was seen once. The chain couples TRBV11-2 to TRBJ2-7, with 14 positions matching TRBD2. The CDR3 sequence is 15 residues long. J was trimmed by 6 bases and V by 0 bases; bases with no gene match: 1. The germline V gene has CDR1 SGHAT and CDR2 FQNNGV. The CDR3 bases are TGTGCCAGCAGCTTAGAGACTAGCGGGAGGGGCGAGCAGTACTTC. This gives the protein CASSLETSGRGEQYF.

CDR3: CASSIGVGNQPQHF. The CDR3 bases are TGTGCCAGCAGTATCGGGGTCGGCAATCAGCCCCAGCATTTT. The J gene is TRBJ1-5, the V gene TRBV6-5; D gene ambiguous. Germline values: CDR1 MNHEY, CDR2 SVGAGI. V gave up 5 bases and J gave up 2 bases, with 10 bases separating them. The CDR3 contains 14 residues.

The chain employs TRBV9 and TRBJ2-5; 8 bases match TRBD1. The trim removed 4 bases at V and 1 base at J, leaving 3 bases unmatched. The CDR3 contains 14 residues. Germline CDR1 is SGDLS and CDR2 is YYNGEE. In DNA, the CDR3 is TGTGCCAGCAGCATAGGACAGGGCCAAGAGACCCAGTACTTC. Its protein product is CASSIGQGQETQYF.

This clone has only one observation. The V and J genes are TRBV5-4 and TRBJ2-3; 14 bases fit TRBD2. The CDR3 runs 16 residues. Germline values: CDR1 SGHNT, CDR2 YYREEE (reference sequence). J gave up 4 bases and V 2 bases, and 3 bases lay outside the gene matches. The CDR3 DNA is TGTGCCAGCAGCTTCGGACTAGCGGGGGGCGCAGATACGCAGTATTTT. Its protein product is CASSFGLAGGADTQYF.

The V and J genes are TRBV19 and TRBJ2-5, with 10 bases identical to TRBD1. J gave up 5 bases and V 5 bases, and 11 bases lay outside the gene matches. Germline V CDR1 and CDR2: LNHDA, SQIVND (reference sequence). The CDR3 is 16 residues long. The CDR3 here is CASSPLPGTGVETQYF. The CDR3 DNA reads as TGTGCCAGTAGTCCTCTCCCCGGGACAGGGGTGGAGACCCAGTACTTC.

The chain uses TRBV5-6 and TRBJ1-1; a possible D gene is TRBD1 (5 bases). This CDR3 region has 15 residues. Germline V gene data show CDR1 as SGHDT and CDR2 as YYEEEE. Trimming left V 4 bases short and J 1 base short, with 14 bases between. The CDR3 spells CASSLWGGPNTEAFF. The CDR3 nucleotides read TGTGCCAGCAGCCTCTGGGGGGGACCGAACACTGAAGCTTTCTTT.